Following are 9 T cell receptor beta chains from one sample sequenced in a study of CD8+CD57+ T cells in acquired aplastic anemia. Profiling of TCR beta VDJ combinations and CDR3 sequences used genomic DNA as template. MiXCR, applied by TCRdb to the reads, yields one record per CDR3 protein. The profile shows about 95,000 distinct CDR3 sequences, around 62% of them singletons. Patients sequenced had flow cytometry evidence of CD8+CD57+ cell expansion. The sample was sorted CD4+, CD8+, or CD8+CD57+ T cells (not recorded which) from PBMCs. The receptors here all came from a human donor with aplastic anemia.

This chain connects TRBV9 to TRBJ2-7; D tentatively fits TRBD1 or TRBD2 (5 bases each). The CDR3 consists of 13 residues. V lost 0 bases, J lost 5 bases, and 9 bases lay in between. CDR1 is SGDLS and CDR2 is YYNGEE in the germline V gene. The CDR3 DNA is TGTGCCAGCAGCGTAGGGGGGTCTGACGAGCAGTACTTC. Protein product: CASSVGGSDEQYF.

This chain uses TRBV20-1 with TRBJ1-2, with 10 bases identical to TRBD1. The germline CDR1 and CDR2 sequences are DFQATT and SNEGSKA (reference sequence). The CDR3 is made up of 15 amino acids. V was clipped by 1 base and J by 2 bases; unmatched bases: 4. The CDR3 DNA reads TGCAGTGCTAGAGTCGGACAGGGGGAGAACTATGGCTACACCTTC. Translating it yields CSARVGQGENYGYTF.

The chain employs TRBV19 and TRBJ2-3; 14 nucleotides agree with TRBD2. From germline, CDR1 is LNHDA and CDR2 SQIVND (reference sequence). The V segment lost 5 bases and the J segment 1 base; nucleotides outside the gene matches: 11. The CDR3 is 19 residues long. CDR3 DNA sequence: TGTGCCAGTAGTGGCAGGACTAGCGGGGGGCTCTTTGGCACAGATACGCAGTATTTT. It specifies CASSGRTSGGLFGTDTQYF.

The CDR3 spells CASSLPGTGPNQPQHF. The DNA for the CDR3 is TGTGCCAGCAGCCTCCCGGGGACAGGACCCAATCAGCCCCAGCATTTT. V usage is TRBV7-8 and J usage is TRBJ1-5; 8 bases line up with TRBD1. The ends lost 5 bases at V and 3 bases at J; junction bases unmatched: 9. The CDR3 extends over 16 amino acids. The V gene's germline CDR1 is SGHVS and CDR2 FQNEAQ.

The V and J genes are TRBV29-1 and TRBJ1-2; D remains unclear. CDR1 and CDR2 from the germline V gene are SQVTM and ANQGSEA. The length of the CDR3 is 10 residues. Trimming left V 1 base short and J 8 bases short, with 5 bases between. The CDR3: CSVEGNGYTF. The CDR3 DNA reads TGCAGCGTTGAAGGGAACGGCTACACCTTC. The entire variable domain, with the rest obtained from reference TRBV29-1 and TRBJ1-2, is as follows: SAVISQKPSRDICQRGTSLTIQCQVDSQVTMMFWYRQQPGQSLTLIATANQGSEATYESGFVIDKFPISRPNLTFSTLTVSNMSPEDSSIYLCSVEGNGYTFGSGTRLTVV.

V usage is TRBV19 and J usage is TRBJ1-1; TRBD1 matches at 8 bases. Germline loops: CDR1 LNHDA, CDR2 SQIVND (reference sequence). The trim removed 4 bases at V and 5 bases at J, leaving 6 bases unmatched. The CDR3 loop spans 14 amino acids. CDR3 region: CASSTAGGRTEAFF. In DNA form, the CDR3 reads TGTGCCAGTAGTACAGCAGGGGGCAGGACTGAAGCTTTCTTT.

The V call is TRBV20-1, the J call TRBJ2-5; D is possibly TRBD2 (7 bases). The germline gives CDR1 DFQATT, CDR2 SNEGSKA (reference sequence). The CDR3 is made up of 15 amino acids. V lost 5 bases and J lost 1, with 17 bases in between. The CDR3 DNA follows: TGCAGTGCTCCGCGCCGGGGGGCAGGCCAAGAGACCCAGTACTTC. This sequence encodes CSAPRRGAGQETQYF.

This clonotype was counted ten times or more. The V gene is TRBV13, the J gene TRBJ2-5; D is undetermined. V was cut by 0 bases and J by 2 bases, with 7 bases left in between. Germline loops: CDR1 PRHDT, CDR2 FYEKMQ (reference sequence). The CDR3 loop spans 14 amino acids. The CDR3 here is CASSLGHLQETQYF. In DNA, the CDR3 is TGTGCCAGCAGCTTAGGACATCTACAAGAGACCCAGTACTTC.

This chain joins TRBV7-9 and TRBJ1-4, with 8 nucleotides matching TRBD1. Germline V gene sequence: CDR1 SEHNR, CDR2 FQNEAQ (reference sequence). V shed 6 bases, J shed 1 base, and the junction held 4 bases outside the gene matches. The CDR3 is 15 amino acids. In nucleotides, the CDR3 is TGTGCCAGCAGGCTAACAGGGGGAACTAATGAAAAACTGTTTTTT. Translated, it gives CASRLTGGTNEKLFF.